This TCR beta chain was identified during a study of shared clonotypes between healthy human individuals. Worth noting for this clone: Other DNA sequences of this sample code for an identical CDR3.

The CDR3 is made up of 11 amino acids. In germline, CDR1 is MNHEY, CDR2 SMNVEV (reference sequence). The V end lost 5 bases, the J end lost 3 bases, and 2 bases lay between the germline ends. For each subset, genomic DNA was distributed in equal portions over several immunoSEQ plates. The data were produced by immunoSEQ multiplex PCR, yet TCRdb's version contains in-frame clones alone and is incomplete. The top ten clones hold 30% to 35% of a sample with about 690,000 clones, about nine tenths of them seen once. This receptor was taken from a man aged 18 to 29 in good health. Some clones in this sample may be carry-over from other donors' samples. The chain is built from TRBV27 and TRBJ2-1; no firm D call. Sequencing used memory CD8+ T cells from PBMCs. Described subset: CD45RO+ cells pooled with CCR7-negative TemRA cells. The CDR3 spells CASSRYNEQFF. Written as DNA, the CDR3 is TGTGCCAGCAGTCGCTACAATGAGCAGTTCTTC.